The rows below give T cell receptor beta chains drawn from one sample of a study of metastatic and nonmetastatic thyroid tumors. TCRdb reanalyzed the PCR reads via MiXCR. The sample consists of some 8,100 clones, roughly 29% of them appearing once. Sequencing was done on a sample of tumor tissue. The source of these receptors is a female donor with papillary thyroid cancer or a benign thyroid nodule (not recorded which). Some clones in this sample may be carry-over from other donors' samples. The CDR3 runs from the conserved cysteine through the conserved F or W. The D gene is left open where the match is weak. The size field is filled for only some rows; it gives once, few, many or a size class.

abundance: many; j_gene: TRBJ2-7; d_gene: NA; v_gene: TRBV7-9; CDR3nt: TGTGCCAGCAGCTTAGGCCAGGAGCTCGCCTACGAGCAGTACTTC; CDR3aa: CASSLGQELAYEQYF
abundance: NA; j_gene: TRBJ2-1; d_gene: NA; v_gene: TRBV5-1; CDR3nt: TGCGCCAGCAGCTTGGTCTCAGCTTACAATGAGCAGTTCTTC; CDR3aa: CASSLVSAYNEQFF
abundance: NA; j_gene: TRBJ1-1; d_gene: NA; v_gene: TRBV28; CDR3nt: TGTGCCAGCAAAGGCCCTTGGGCCACTGAAGCTTTCTTT; CDR3aa: CASKGPWATEAFF
abundance: NA; j_gene: TRBJ2-7; d_gene: TRBD2; v_gene: TRBV5-1; CDR3nt: TGCGCCAGCAGCTCACTAGCGGGAGTGGACTACGAGCAGTACTTC; CDR3aa: CASSSLAGVDYEQYF
abundance: NA; j_gene: TRBJ1-6; d_gene: NA; v_gene: TRBV7-8; CDR3nt: TGTGCCAGCAGCCCCCGTTCTCTTTATAATTCACCCCTCCACTTT; CDR3aa: CASSPRSLYNSPLHF
abundance: NA; j_gene: TRBJ1-5; d_gene: TRBD1; v_gene: TRBV12-3/TRBV12-4; CDR3nt: TGTGCCAGCAGCTCGGGACAGGAGTACCAGCCCCAGCATTTT; CDR3aa: CASSSGQEYQPQHF
abundance: NA; j_gene: TRBJ1-2; d_gene: TRBD1; v_gene: TRBV7-6; CDR3nt: TGTGCCAGCAGCCAGACGCCGGGACAGGGAGGAGGGGGTGTCTACACCTTC; CDR3aa: CASSQTPGQGGGGVYTF
abundance: NA; j_gene: TRBJ2-7; d_gene: NA; v_gene: TRBV6-1; CDR3nt: TGTGCCAGCAGTGAAGAGGCGGTATATTCCTACGAGCAGTACTTC; CDR3aa: CASSEEAVYSYEQYF
abundance: NA; j_gene: TRBJ2-7; d_gene: TRBD1; v_gene: TRBV2; CDR3nt: TGTGCCAGCAGCGACGTAGGGGGCCTTACCTACGAGCAGTACTTC; CDR3aa: CASSDVGGLTYEQYF
abundance: medium-sized; j_gene: TRBJ1-1; d_gene: NA; v_gene: TRBV12-3/TRBV12-4; CDR3nt: TGTGCCAGCAGTCTGGGACCCCTCTCCACAGCTTTCTTT; CDR3aa: CASSLGPLSTAFF
abundance: medium-sized; j_gene: TRBJ2-1; d_gene: TRBD2; v_gene: TRBV28; CDR3nt: TGTGCCAGCAGTTTTTACGGGAGGACCCGCTTGGAGCAGTTCTTC; CDR3aa: CASSFYGRTRLEQFF
abundance: few; j_gene: TRBJ1-6; d_gene: NA; v_gene: TRBV19; CDR3nt: TGTGCCAGTAGTAATGTGAGGGGAAGGTCACCCCTCCACTTT; CDR3aa: CASSNVRGRSPLHF
abundance: NA; j_gene: TRBJ1-5; d_gene: TRBD1; v_gene: TRBV6-1; CDR3nt: TGTGCCAGCAGCAAGGGAGAGGGGGCCAATCAGCCCCAGCATTTT; CDR3aa: CASSKGEGANQPQHF
abundance: NA; j_gene: TRBJ2-7; d_gene: NA; v_gene: TRBV20-1; CDR3nt: TGCAGTGCTGTGACTACGCGCTTCTACGAGCAGTACTTC; CDR3aa: CSAVTTRFYEQYF
abundance: NA; j_gene: TRBJ2-3; d_gene: TRBD2; v_gene: TRBV5-5; CDR3nt: TGTGCCAGCAGCTTGGCGGGAGGGCCCGCAGATACGCAGTATTTT; CDR3aa: CASSLAGGPADTQYF
abundance: once; j_gene: TRBJ1-3; d_gene: TRBD1; v_gene: TRBV19; CDR3nt: TGTGCCAGTAAACAGGGGTCTGGAAACACCATATATTTT; CDR3aa: CASKQGSGNTIYF
abundance: few; j_gene: TRBJ1-2; d_gene: NA; v_gene: TRBV12-5; CDR3nt: TGTGCTAGTGGTTTGGGGACAGAAAACTATGGCTACACCTTC; CDR3aa: CASGLGTENYGYTF
abundance: NA; j_gene: TRBJ2-7; d_gene: TRBD1; v_gene: TRBV12-3/TRBV12-4; CDR3nt: TGTGCCAGCCGACAATGGACAGGGTACTTCTACGAGCAGTACTTC; CDR3aa: CASRQWTGYFYEQYF
abundance: NA; j_gene: TRBJ2-1; d_gene: NA; v_gene: TRBV6-1; CDR3nt: TGTGCCAGCAGTGACCTTCTTATTCATGAGCAGTTCTTC; CDR3aa: CASSDLLIHEQFF
abundance: few; j_gene: TRBJ2-7; d_gene: TRBD1; v_gene: TRBV20-1; CDR3nt: TGCAGTGCCAACTGGAAGGGGGCCTCCTACGAGCAGTACTTC; CDR3aa: CSANWKGASYEQYF
abundance: few; j_gene: TRBJ2-7; d_gene: NA; v_gene: TRBV11-2; CDR3nt: TGTGCCAGCAGCTCACGCGGCGGGGCTAGCCCCGCCTACGAGCAGTACTTC; CDR3aa: CASSSRGGASPAYEQYF
abundance: NA; j_gene: TRBJ2-3; d_gene: NA; v_gene: TRBV6-5; CDR3nt: TGTGCCAGCAGTTACGATCGGGTCACAGATACGCAGTATTTT; CDR3aa: CASSYDRVTDTQYF
abundance: NA; j_gene: TRBJ1-2; d_gene: NA; v_gene: TRBV6-2/TRBV6-3; CDR3nt: TGTGCCAGCAGTTTAGGAACAGCTGGTGGCTACACCTTC; CDR3aa: CASSLGTAGGYTF
abundance: medium-sized; j_gene: TRBJ2-1; d_gene: NA; v_gene: TRBV4-1; CDR3nt: TGCGCCAGCAGCCAGTTAGCAGGTAGTTACAATGAGCAGTTCTTC; CDR3aa: CASSQLAGSYNEQFF
abundance: NA; j_gene: TRBJ2-7; d_gene: NA; v_gene: TRBV28; CDR3nt: TGTGCCAGCAGTGTATCGGGGGGCCTGGGGACGTCACCCTACGAGCAGTACTTC; CDR3aa: CASSVSGGLGTSPYEQYF
abundance: NA; j_gene: TRBJ2-1; d_gene: NA; v_gene: TRBV5-5; CDR3nt: TGTGCCAGCAGCTTCCGTTGGGATGAGCAGTTCTTC; CDR3aa: CASSFRWDEQFF
abundance: few; j_gene: TRBJ2-3; d_gene: NA; v_gene: TRBV6-1; CDR3nt: TGTGCCACAGAAGGAGTCAGGGTCTCAGATACGCAGTATTTT; CDR3aa: CATEGVRVSDTQYF
abundance: large; j_gene: TRBJ2-7; d_gene: NA; v_gene: TRBV20-1; CDR3nt: TGCAGTGCTAGAGATGTGAGGCAGGGGCTTACCTACGAGCAGTACTTC; CDR3aa: CSARDVRQGLTYEQYF